What follows describes a single T cell receptor (beta chain). Its specificity is unknown. V shed 1 base and J 9 bases; nucleotides not matched to a gene: 13. Germline V gene lookup returns CDR1 SQVTM and CDR2 ANQGSEA. The CDR3 loop spans 16 amino acids. TCRdb's copy holds only in-frame clones and misses some; the assay was immunoSEQ multiplex PCR. Of about 48,000 clones in the sample, 65% to 90% were seen once. This specimen comes from a study of early stage breast cancer tumors. The study's findings and limits: Compared with adjacent normal breast tissue, tumors showed roughly 2.5-fold greater T cell density and higher clonality. Comparing each tissue with blood distinguished tumor from normal in about 90% of the 16 patients.

The receptor's source is a person between 50 and 60 years old with breast cancer. The sample consisted of blood. V usage is TRBV29-1 and J usage is TRBJ2-1, with 9 positions matching TRBD2. Written as DNA, the CDR3 is TGCAGCGTTGAAGTTGGCCGGCGGGGGGGCAGTGCTGAGCAGTTCTTC. Protein product: CSVEVGRRGGSAEQFF.